The 7 T cell receptor beta chains in this list originate from one sample, sequenced in a study of blood T cell repertoires in COVID-19. Produced via immunoSEQ multiplex PCR; TCRdb's table is partial and in-frame only. The sample yields approximately 190,000 clones, about four fifths seen once. The sample consisted of peripheral blood. Every receptor here comes from a man aged 55 to 70 with acute or convalescent COVID-19.

The rearrangement joins TRBV6-6 to TRBJ1-5; TRBD1 agrees at 7 bases. The CDR3 covers 16 residues. Germline lookup yields CDR1 MNHNY and CDR2 SVGAGI (reference sequence). V gave up 8 bases and J gave up 7 bases; unmatched junction bases: 17. As DNA, the CDR3 is TGTGCCAGCGAGGGTTTAGACAGGGTCACAGGCCAGCCCCAGCATTTT. Translation: CASEGLDRVTGQPQHF.

In nucleotides, the CDR3 is TGTGCCAGCAGGCCGGAGGCCGGGGAGCTGTTTTTT. Its translation is CASRPEAGELFF. This rearrangement joins TRBV2 to TRBJ2-2; a weak D match, TRBD2 (5 bases). V was shortened by 6 bases and J by 6 bases, with 8 bases between the two germline ends. The CDR3 runs to 12 residues. Germline assignment: CDR1 SNHLY and CDR2 FYNNEI.

The sample holds a few counts of this clone. J is TRBJ2-2 and V is TRBV15; a possible D gene is TRBD1 (5 bases). V was clipped by 0 bases and J by 7 bases, with 9 bases between them. Looked up from germline, CDR1 is LNHNV and CDR2 is YYDKDF (reference sequence). The CDR3 has 14 residues. The CDR3 nucleotides read TGTGCCACCAGCAGAGATAGGGGAAGCGGGGAGCTGTTTTTT. This gives the protein CATSRDRGSGELFF.

The chain links TRBV2 to TRBJ2-7, with TRBD2 matching 15 bases. The germline V gene has CDR1 SNHLY and CDR2 FYNNEI. V dropped 9 bases and J dropped 2; count of bases not matched to a gene: 11. The CDR3 covers 17 residues. CDR3 sequence: CASNPGLAGGLTYEQYF. DNA for the CDR3: TGTGCCAGTAATCCGGGACTAGCGGGAGGACTTACCTACGAGCAGTACTTC. The full variable domain, in which reference TRBV2 and TRBJ2-7 provide the parts outside the CDR3, is EPEVTQTPSHQVTQMGQEVILRCVPISNHLYFYWYRQILGQKVEFLVSFYNNEISEKSEIFDDQFSVERPDGSNFTLKIRSTKLEDSAMYFCASNPGLAGGLTYEQYFGPGTRLTVT.

This chain joins TRBV6-2 or TRBV6-3 and TRBJ2-1, with TRBD1 matching over 7 bases. The CDR3 is 16 residues long. V lost 0 bases to trimming and J lost 2 bases; unmatched junction nucleotides: 4. From germline, CDR1 is MNHEY and CDR2 SVGEGT. CDR3 in DNA: TGTGCCAGCAGTTACTCCCCGGGACAGCCCTACAATGAGCAGTTCTTC. It yields the protein CASSYSPGQPYNEQFF.

This clone was seen more than once but under ten times. The chain recombines TRBV10-2 with TRBJ1-2; D unresolved. Germline values: CDR1 WSHSY, CDR2 SAAADI. The V end lost 8 bases, the J end lost 8 bases, and 30 bases lay between the germline ends. The CDR3 has 17 amino acids. The CDR3 protein is CASGSGSSRRKIQGYTF. CDR3 in DNA: TGCGCCAGCGGTTCCGGCAGTTCCAGAAGAAAGATACAGGGCTACACCTTC.

This clone was observed a single time. The chain couples TRBV11-2 to TRBJ1-5, with D maybe TRBD1 (6 bases). This CDR3 comprises 15 residues. V shed 3 bases and J shed 3 bases, with 12 bases lying between them. CDR1 SGHAT and CDR2 FQNNGV come from the germline V gene. CDR3 sequence (DNA): TGTGCCAGCAGCTTGACAGGAGCCCTCAATCAGCCCCAGCATTTT. This gives the protein CASSLTGALNQPQHF.